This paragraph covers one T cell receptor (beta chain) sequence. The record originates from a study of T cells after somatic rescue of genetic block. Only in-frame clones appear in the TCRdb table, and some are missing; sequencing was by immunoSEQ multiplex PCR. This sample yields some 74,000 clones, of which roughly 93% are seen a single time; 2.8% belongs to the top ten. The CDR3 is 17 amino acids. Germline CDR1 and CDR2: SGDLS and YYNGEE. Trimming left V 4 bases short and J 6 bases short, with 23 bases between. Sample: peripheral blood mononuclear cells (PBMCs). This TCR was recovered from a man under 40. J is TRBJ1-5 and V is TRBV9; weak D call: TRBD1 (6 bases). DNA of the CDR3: TGTGCCAGCAGCCAGGGGCGGAACCCCACGGGGAGTCAGCCCCAGCATTTT. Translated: CASSQGRNPTGSQPQHF.